This TCR beta chain was observed in a study of glioma-infiltrating T cells after dendritic cell vaccination. Across the study: Glioblastoma patients came from Phase I and II dendritic cell vaccination trials.

Time point here: after dendritic cell vaccination, including at tumor progression/relapse. Selection required adequate fresh-frozen tumor tissue plus more than two years' survival data. TCRB CDR3 was amplified from 2 ug genomic DNA or less. The PCR used 60 V beta and 13 J beta primers. Measured with immunoSEQ multiplex PCR; TCRdb has only the in-frame clones, and not every one. The sample carries some 110,000 clones, 90% recorded once. This CDR3 has 13 amino acids. Germline V gene lookup returns CDR1 ENHRY and CDR2 SYGVKD. Deletions cut 10 bases from V and 4 bases from J, with 13 bases between. The chain combines TRBV10-3 with TRBJ1-4; D is unresolved. This sequence was found in a human donor with glioblastoma. The material was blood, obtained after dendritic cell vaccination. The CDR3, as DNA: TGTGCCACCCAGAACCTTGTTAATGAAAAACTGTTTTTT. Translated: CATQNLVNEKLFF.